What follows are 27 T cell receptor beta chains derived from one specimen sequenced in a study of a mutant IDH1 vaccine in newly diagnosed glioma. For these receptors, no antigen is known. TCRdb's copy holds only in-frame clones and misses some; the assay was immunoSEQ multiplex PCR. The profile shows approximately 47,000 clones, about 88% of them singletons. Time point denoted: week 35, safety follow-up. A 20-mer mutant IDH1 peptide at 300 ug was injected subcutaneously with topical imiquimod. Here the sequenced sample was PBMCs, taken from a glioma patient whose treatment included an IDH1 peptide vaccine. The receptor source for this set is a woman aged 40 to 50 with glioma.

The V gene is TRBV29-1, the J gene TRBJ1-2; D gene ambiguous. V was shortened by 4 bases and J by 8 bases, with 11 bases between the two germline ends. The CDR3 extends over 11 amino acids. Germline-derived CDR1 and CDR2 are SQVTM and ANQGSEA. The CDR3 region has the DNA TGCAGCGTTGCCTCTACGAAAGGCTACACCTTC. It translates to CSVASTKGYTF.

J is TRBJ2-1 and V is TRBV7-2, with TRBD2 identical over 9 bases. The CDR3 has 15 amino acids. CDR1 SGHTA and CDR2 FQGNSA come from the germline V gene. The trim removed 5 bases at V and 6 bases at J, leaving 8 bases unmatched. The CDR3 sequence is CASSPPGTSSNEQFF. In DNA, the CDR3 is TGTGCCAGCAGCCCCCCCGGGACTAGCAGCAATGAGCAGTTCTTC.

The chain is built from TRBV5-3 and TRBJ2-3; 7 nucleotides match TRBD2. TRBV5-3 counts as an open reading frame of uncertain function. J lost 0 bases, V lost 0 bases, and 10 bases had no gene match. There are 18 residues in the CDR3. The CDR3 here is CARSLVASGLVSTDTQYF. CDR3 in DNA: TGTGCCAGAAGCTTGGTGGCTAGCGGCCTTGTAAGCACAGATACGCAGTATTTT.

CDR3 nucleotide sequence: TGCGCCAGCAGCCTGGACAGGGGCACAGATACGCAGTATTTT. Translating it yields CASSLDRGTDTQYF. The rearrangement uses TRBV5-1 and TRBJ2-3, with 8 nucleotides matching TRBD1. The V segment lost 4 bases and the J segment 1 base; nucleotides outside the gene matches: 2. The CDR3 loop spans 14 amino acids. Germline V gene data show CDR1 as SGHRS and CDR2 as YFSETQ. The full variable domain, its missing parts supplied by reference TRBV5-1 and TRBJ2-3, is KAGVTQTPRYLIKTRGQQVTLSCSPISGHRSVSWYQQTPGQGLQFLFEYFSETQRNKGNFPGRFSGRQFSNSRSEMNVSTLELGDSALYLCASSLDRGTDTQYFGPGTRLTVL.

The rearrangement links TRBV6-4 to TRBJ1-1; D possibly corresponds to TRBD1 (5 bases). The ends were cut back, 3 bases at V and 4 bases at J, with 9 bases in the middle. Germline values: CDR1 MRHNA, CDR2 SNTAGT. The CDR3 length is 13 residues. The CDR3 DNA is TGTGCCAGCAGTGATTTGGGGCCCACTGAAGCTTTCTTT. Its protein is CASSDLGPTEAFF.

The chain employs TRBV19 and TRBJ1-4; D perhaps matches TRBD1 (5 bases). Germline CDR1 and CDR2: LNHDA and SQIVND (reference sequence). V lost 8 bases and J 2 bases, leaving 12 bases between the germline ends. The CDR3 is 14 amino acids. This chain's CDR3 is CASRGAGTNEKLFF. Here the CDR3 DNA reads TGTGCCAGTCGTGGGGCAGGTACTAATGAAAAACTGTTTTTT. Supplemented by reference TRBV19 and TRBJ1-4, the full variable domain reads DGGITQSPKYLFRKEGQNVTLSCEQNLNHDAMYWYRQDPGQGLRLIYYSQIVNDFQKGDIAEGYSVSREKKESFPLTVTSAQKNPTAFYLCASRGAGTNEKLFFGSGTQLSVL.

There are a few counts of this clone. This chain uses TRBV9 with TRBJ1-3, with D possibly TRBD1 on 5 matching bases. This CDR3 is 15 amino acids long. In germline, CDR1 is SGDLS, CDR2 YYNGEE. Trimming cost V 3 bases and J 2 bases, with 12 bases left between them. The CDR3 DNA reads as TGTGCCAGCAGCGCGCAGGGTTTCACTGGAAACACCATATATTTT. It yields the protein CASSAQGFTGNTIYF.

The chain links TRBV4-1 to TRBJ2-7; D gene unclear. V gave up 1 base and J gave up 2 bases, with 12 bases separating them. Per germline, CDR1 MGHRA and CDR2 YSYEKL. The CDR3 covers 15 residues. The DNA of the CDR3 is TGCGCCAGCAGCCAAGGACTGACTTCCACCTACGAGCAGTACTTC. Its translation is CASSQGLTSTYEQYF.

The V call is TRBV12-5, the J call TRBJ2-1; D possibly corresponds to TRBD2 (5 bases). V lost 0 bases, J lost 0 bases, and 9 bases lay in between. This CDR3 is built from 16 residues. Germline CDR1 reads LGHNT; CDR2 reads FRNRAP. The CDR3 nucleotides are TGTGCTAGTGGTTTGGTAACGGGGAGCTCCTACAATGAGCAGTTCTTC. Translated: CASGLVTGSSYNEQFF. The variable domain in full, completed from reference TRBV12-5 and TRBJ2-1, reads DARVTQTPRHKVTEMGQEVTMRCQPILGHNTVFWYRQTMMQGLELLAYFRNRAPLDDSGMPKDRFSAEMPDATLATLKIQPSEPRDSAVYFCASGLVTGSSYNEQFFGPGTRLTVL.

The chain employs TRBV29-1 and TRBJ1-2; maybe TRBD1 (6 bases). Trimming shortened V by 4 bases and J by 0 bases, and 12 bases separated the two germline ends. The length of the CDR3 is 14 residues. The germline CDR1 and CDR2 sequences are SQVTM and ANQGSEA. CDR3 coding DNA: TGCAGCGTTGTACGGGGGGCGTCTAACTATGGCTACACCTTC. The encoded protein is CSVVRGASNYGYTF.

In DNA form, the CDR3 reads TGCGCCAGCAGCCAAGATCACAGGACAGATACGCAGTATTTT. Protein sequence: CASSQDHRTDTQYF. This sequence joins TRBV4-1 and TRBJ2-3, with D possibly matching TRBD1 (5 bases). Looked up from germline, CDR1 is MGHRA and CDR2 is YSYEKL. V shed 0 bases and J shed 3 bases, with 7 bases lying between them. This CDR3 is built from 14 residues.

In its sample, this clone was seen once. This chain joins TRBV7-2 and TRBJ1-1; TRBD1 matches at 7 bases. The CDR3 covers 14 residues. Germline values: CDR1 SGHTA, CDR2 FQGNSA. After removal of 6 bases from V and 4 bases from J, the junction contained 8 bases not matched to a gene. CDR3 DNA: TGTGCCAGCAGACCGGACAGGTTCAGCACTGAAGCTTTCTTT. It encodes CASRPDRFSTEAFF.

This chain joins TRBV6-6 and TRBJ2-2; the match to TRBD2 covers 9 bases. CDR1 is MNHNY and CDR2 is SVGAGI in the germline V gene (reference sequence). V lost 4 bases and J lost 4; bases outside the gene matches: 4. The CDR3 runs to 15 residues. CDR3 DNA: TGTGCCAGCAGTTCTCCTAGCGGGATCACCGGGGAGCTGTTTTTT. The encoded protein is CASSSPSGITGELFF.

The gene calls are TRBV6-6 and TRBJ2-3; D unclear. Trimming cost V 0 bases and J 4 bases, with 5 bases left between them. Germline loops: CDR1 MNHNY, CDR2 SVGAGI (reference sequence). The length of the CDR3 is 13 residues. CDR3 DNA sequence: TGTGCCAGCAGTTACTCGGTGGCAGATACGCAGTATTTT. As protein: CASSYSVADTQYF.

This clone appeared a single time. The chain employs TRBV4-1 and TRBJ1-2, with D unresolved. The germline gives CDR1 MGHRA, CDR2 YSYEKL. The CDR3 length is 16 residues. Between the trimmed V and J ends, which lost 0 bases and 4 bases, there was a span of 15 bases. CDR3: CASSQDRPGFGYGYTF. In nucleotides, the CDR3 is TGCGCCAGCAGCCAAGATCGACCGGGGTTCGGCTATGGCTACACCTTC.

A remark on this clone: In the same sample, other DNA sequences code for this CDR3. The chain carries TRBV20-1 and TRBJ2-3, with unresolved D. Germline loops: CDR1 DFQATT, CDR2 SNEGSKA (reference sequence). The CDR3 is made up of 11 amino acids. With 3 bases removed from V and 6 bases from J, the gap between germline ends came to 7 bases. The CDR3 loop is CSARFPDTQYF. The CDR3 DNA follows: TGCAGTGCTAGGTTTCCTGATACGCAGTATTTT.

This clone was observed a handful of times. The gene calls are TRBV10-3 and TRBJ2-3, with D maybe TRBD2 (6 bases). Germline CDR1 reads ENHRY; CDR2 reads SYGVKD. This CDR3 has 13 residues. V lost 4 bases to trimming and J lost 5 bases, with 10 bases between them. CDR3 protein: CAISVQGGDTQYF. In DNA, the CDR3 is TGTGCCATCAGTGTCCAGGGAGGAGATACGCAGTATTTT.

The chain's CDR3 is CASSRGVVNTEAFF. The DNA of the CDR3 is TGTGCCAGCAGCAGAGGGGTGGTGAACACTGAAGCTTTCTTT. J is TRBJ1-1 and V is TRBV11-2, with TRBD1 as a possible D gene (5 bases). Germline CDR1 is SGHAT and CDR2 is FQNNGV. Between the trimmed V and J ends, which lost 5 bases and 0 bases, there was a span of 10 bases. The CDR3 covers 14 residues.

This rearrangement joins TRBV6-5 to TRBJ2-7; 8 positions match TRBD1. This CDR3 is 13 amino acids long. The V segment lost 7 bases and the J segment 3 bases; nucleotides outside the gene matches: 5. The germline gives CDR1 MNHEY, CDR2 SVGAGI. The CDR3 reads CASTGQGGYEQYF. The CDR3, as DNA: TGTGCCAGCACCGGACAGGGAGGCTACGAGCAGTACTTC.

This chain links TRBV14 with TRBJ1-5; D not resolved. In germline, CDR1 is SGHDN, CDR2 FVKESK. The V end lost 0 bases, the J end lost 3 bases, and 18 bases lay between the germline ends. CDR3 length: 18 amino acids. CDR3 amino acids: CASSQEGHVGKDNQPQHF. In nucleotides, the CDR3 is TGTGCCAGCAGCCAAGAAGGTCACGTAGGGAAAGACAATCAGCCCCAGCATTTT.

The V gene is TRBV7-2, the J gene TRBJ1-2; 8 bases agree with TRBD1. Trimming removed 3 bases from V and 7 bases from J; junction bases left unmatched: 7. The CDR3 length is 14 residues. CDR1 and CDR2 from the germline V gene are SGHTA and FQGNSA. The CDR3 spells CASSFPDRATGYTF. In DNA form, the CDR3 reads TGTGCCAGCAGCTTCCCGGACAGGGCAACTGGCTACACCTTC.

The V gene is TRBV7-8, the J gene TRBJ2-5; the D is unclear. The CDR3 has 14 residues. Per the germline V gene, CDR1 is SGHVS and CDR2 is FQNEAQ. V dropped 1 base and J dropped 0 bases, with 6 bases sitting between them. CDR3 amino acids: CASSLGSDQETQYF. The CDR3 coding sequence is TGTGCCAGCAGCTTAGGAAGCGACCAAGAGACCCAGTACTTC.

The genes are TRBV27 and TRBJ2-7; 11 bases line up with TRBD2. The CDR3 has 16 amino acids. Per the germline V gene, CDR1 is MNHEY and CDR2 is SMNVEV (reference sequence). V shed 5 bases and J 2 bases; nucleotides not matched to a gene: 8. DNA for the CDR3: TGTGCCAGCAGTCCGCGGACTAGCGGGTTGGCCTACGAGCAGTACTTC. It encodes CASSPRTSGLAYEQYF.

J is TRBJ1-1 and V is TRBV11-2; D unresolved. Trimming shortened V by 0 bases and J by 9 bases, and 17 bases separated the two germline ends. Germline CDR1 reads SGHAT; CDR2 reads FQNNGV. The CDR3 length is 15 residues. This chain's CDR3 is CASSLDLSRGRKAFF. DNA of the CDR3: TGTGCCAGCAGCTTAGATTTATCAAGAGGCAGAAAAGCTTTCTTT.

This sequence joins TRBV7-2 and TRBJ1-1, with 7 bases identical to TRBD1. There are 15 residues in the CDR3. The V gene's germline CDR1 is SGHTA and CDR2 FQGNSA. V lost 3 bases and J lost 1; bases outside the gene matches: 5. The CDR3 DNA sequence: TGTGCCAGCAGCTTGACAGGGTGGCGGAACACTGAAGCTTTCTTT. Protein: CASSLTGWRNTEAFF.

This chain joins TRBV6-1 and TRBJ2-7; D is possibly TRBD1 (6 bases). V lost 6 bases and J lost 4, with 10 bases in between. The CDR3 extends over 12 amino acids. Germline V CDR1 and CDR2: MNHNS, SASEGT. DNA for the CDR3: TGTGCCAGCAGCCCTCAGGGGTACGAGCAGTACTTC. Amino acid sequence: CASSPQGYEQYF.

The chain's CDR3 is CASSPPGTYEQYF. The CDR3 DNA sequence: TGTGCCAGCAGCCCGCCTGGGACCTACGAGCAGTACTTC. The genes are TRBV14 and TRBJ2-7, with D unresolved. The CDR3 runs 13 residues. V was shortened by 4 bases and J by 2 bases, with 9 bases between the two germline ends. Germline values: CDR1 SGHDN, CDR2 FVKESK.